This TCR beta chain was recovered during a study of molecular identifiers for immune sequencing clone quantification. The table lists this clonotype with a few counts. Its antigen is as yet unknown. Study findings and constraints: In cases of identical TCR molecules sharing a barcode, highly expanded clone sizes could be underestimated.

Each library that profiled naive CD8 cells came from roughly 20,000 to 1,000,000 sorted cells with 10%, 30% or 50% RNA. CD8+CD4-CCR7+CD45RA+ sorting gave the naive CD8 T cells. Bulk libraries came from a prior protocol with listed TCR primers. Each CDR3 protein is one row after TCRdb ran MiXCR on the PCR reads. The sample gives approximately 500,000 distinct CDR3 sequences, over 20% of which show up once; approximately 0.84% is in the top ten. Sequencing was performed on naive CD8+ T cells from blood, with Jurkat cell RNA spiked in. Subset specified: FACS-sorted CD8+CD4-CCR7+CD45RA+ naive T cells. This sequence originates from a human donor in good health. Some libraries in this study had Jurkat cell RNA spiked in.

CDR3 in amino acids: CATSDLGQGYNEQFF. CDR3 in DNA: TGTGCCACCAGTGATTTAGGACAGGGGTACAATGAGCAGTTCTTC. This rearrangement joins TRBV24-1 to TRBJ2-1; 9 bases align to TRBD1. J lost 4 bases, V lost 1 base, and 1 base had no gene match. Germline loops: CDR1 KGHDR, CDR2 SFDVKD. The CDR3 length is 15 residues.